This TCR beta chain was identified in a study of PD-1 blockade in classical Hodgkin lymphoma. Time point defined: cycle 4 day 1 (C4D1), after less than 7 weeks of nivolumab. All patients relapsed after autologous stem cell transplantation, and brentuximab vedotin exposure varied. The study isolated CD8+ T cells from thawed PBMCs by magnetic negative selection. The trim removed 4 bases at V and 3 bases at J, leaving 11 bases unmatched. The length of the CDR3 is 19 residues. Germline V CDR1 and CDR2: SGHRS, YFSETQ. The protocol was immunoSEQ multiplex PCR, while the TCRdb copy is restricted to in-frame clones and leaves out a portion. The sample yields almost 5,000 clones, about 71% seen once.

Sequencing was performed on CD8+ T cells from blood, taken before the fourth cycle of nivolumab. The chain combines TRBV5-1 with TRBJ2-4, with 15 positions matching TRBD2. The sequence derives from a human donor with classical Hodgkin lymphoma. CDR3 in amino acids: CASSPNPGLAGGDKNIQYF. The CDR3 nucleotides are TGCGCCAGCAGCCCCAACCCGGGACTAGCGGGAGGCGACAAAAACATTCAGTACTTC.